The 17 T cell receptor beta chains below were found in one sample sequenced in a study of tumor-infiltrating lymphocytes in primary liver carcinoma. Synthesis of TCR beta cDNA was carried out from approximately 500 ng total RNA with a constant-region primer. The TCR beta library was amplified through three nested multiplex PCR rounds in a modified ARM-PCR procedure. Both of the initial two PCR rounds ran for roughly 11 cycles and employed TRBV1-TRBV30 forward primers alongside a C-beta reverse primer. MiXCR, applied by TCRdb to the multiplex PCR reads, yields one record per CDR3 protein. The profile shows roughly 20,000 distinct CDR3 sequences, about 80% of them singletons. The 20-30 mg bulk tissue piece was not sorted before simultaneous RNA and DNA extraction. Sequencing was carried out using liver tumor tissue from sampling region 1. Regarding subset: tumor region T1, superior pole. The source is a woman in her twenties or thirties with primary liver carcinoma and hepatitis B virus infection.

V and J are TRBV7-9 and TRBJ2-2; D might be TRBD1 (6 bases). The germline gives CDR1 SEHNR, CDR2 FQNEAQ (reference sequence). The germline V and J ends were trimmed by 5 bases and 9 bases, with 22 bases remaining between them. CDR3 length: 16 amino acids. In nucleotides, the CDR3 is TGTGCCAGCAGCCCACCGGCAGCAGGGGCTCTTCGGGAGCTGTTTTTT. This codes for CASSPPAAGALRELFF.

The V gene is TRBV5-4, the J gene TRBJ2-3, with D tentatively TRBD2 (5 bases). Germline V lookup: CDR1 SGHNT, CDR2 YYREEE (reference sequence). The CDR3 totals 18 residues. The CDR3 bases are TGTGCTAACAGTAACCCGGCGGCTAGTGGGAGTCGGACAGATACGCAGTATTTT. Translating it yields CANSNPAASGSRTDTQYF.

Comment on this clonotype: One end of the junction does not line up with germline, which may come from a read error. This chain uses TRBV7-9 with TRBJ1-4; D is uncertain. Per the germline V gene, CDR1 is SEHNR and CDR2 is FQNEAQ (reference sequence). The CDR3 has 16 amino acids. CDR3 bases: TGTGCCAGCTGCTTAGGCAGGTTTGCAACTAATGAAAAACTGTTTTTT. This sequence encodes CASCLGRFATNEKLFF.

With regard to this clonotype: The conserved final phenylalanine or tryptophan is absent from the CDR3, which likely points to a read error. The genes are TRBV11-2 and TRBJ2-7; 7 bases agree with TRBD2. This CDR3 is built from 13 residues. Trimming removed 10 bases from V and 3 bases from J; junction bases left unmatched: 9. Germline-derived CDR1 and CDR2 are SGHAT and FQNNGV. The CDR3 here is CATKIAGDYEQYL. The CDR3, as DNA: TGTGCCACCAAGATTGCGGGGGACTACGAGCAGTACTTA.

The chain uses TRBV11-1 and TRBJ2-5, with D perhaps matching TRBD1 (5 bases). CDR3 length: 14 amino acids. Germline CDR1 is SGHAT and CDR2 is FQDESV (reference sequence). Trimming removed 4 bases from V and 7 bases from J, with 16 bases in between. The CDR3 sequence: CASSSAGCEGTQYF. CDR3 bases: TGTGCCAGCAGCTCAGCAGGGTGCGAAGGGACCCAGTACTTC.

This clonotype occurred many times. The chain carries TRBV24-1 and TRBJ2-1, with D tentatively TRBD1 (6 bases). V was cut by 1 base and J by 9 bases, with 9 bases left in between. The CDR3 has 13 amino acids. The germline V gene encodes CDR1 KGHDR and CDR2 SFDVKD. This CDR3 reads CATSDFGQTEQFF. CDR3 sequence (DNA): TGTGCCACCAGTGATTTCGGACAGACTGAGCAGTTCTTC.

By share, this clonotype counts as medium-sized. The chain uses TRBV12-3 or TRBV12-4 and TRBJ1-1, with D possibly matching TRBD1 (6 bases). Deletions cut 5 bases from V and 6 bases from J, with 25 bases between. This CDR3 has 17 residues. The CDR3 sequence is CASSQLPQGKGGAEAFF. CDR3 DNA: TGTGCCAGCAGTCAGCTCCCCCAGGGGAAGGGGGGGGCTGAAGCTTTCTTT.

The gene calls are TRBV12-3 or TRBV12-4 and TRBJ2-1, with TRBD2 as a possible D gene (5 bases). Trimming removed 4 bases from V and 9 bases from J, with 16 bases in between. The length of the CDR3 is 14 residues. The CDR3 loop is CASSSTLLVVEQFF. In DNA form, the CDR3 reads TGTGCCAGCAGTTCGACCCTACTAGTTGTTGAGCAGTTCTTC.

This sequence joins TRBV11-2 and TRBJ2-7; D is possibly TRBD2 (6 bases). V was clipped by 7 bases and J by 6 bases, with 16 bases between them. CDR1 is SGHAT and CDR2 is FQNNGV in the germline V gene. This CDR3 has 13 amino acids. CDR3 DNA sequence: TGTGCCAGCAAGAATGCGGGGAATTGCGAGCAGTACTTC. Translating gives CASKNAGNCEQYF.

Points on this clonotype: At one boundary the junction diverges from the germline segment, which might be a read error. The chain is built from TRBV24-1 and TRBJ2-3; D possibly matches TRBD1 or TRBD2 (5 bases each). Germline V lookup: CDR1 KGHDR, CDR2 SFDVKD. CDR3 length: 14 amino acids. CDR3 in amino acids: CVTYDGIGTVTQYF. As DNA, the CDR3 is TGTGTCACCTATGATGGTATCGGGACGGTGACGCAGTATTTT.

Comments on this clonotype: At one end the junction does not follow the germline gene, possibly because of a read error. This chain uses TRBV7-8 with TRBJ2-1; 7 nucleotides line up with TRBD1. The CDR3 is made up of 16 amino acids. CDR1 is SGHVS, CDR2 FQNEAQ, per germline. Here the CDR3 DNA reads TGTGCCAGCAGCTTAGGCCGGGGCAGGGGACAGAGTGAGCAGTTCTTT. This translates into CASSLGRGRGQSEQFF.

The gene calls are TRBV2 and TRBJ1-1; no clear D gene. V was clipped by 9 bases and J by 1 base, with 12 bases between them. Germline CDR1 reads SNHLY; CDR2 reads FYNNEI. CDR3 length equals 13 residues. The CDR3 DNA is TGTGCCAGTAGGACGAATTCGAACACTGAAGCTTTCTTT. Amino acids: CASRTNSNTEAFF.

The V and J genes are TRBV4-1 and TRBJ1-4, with D uncertain. This CDR3 has 14 amino acids. With 4 bases removed from V and 6 bases from J, the gap between germline ends came to 12 bases. Germline V gene data show CDR1 as MGHRA and CDR2 as YSYEKL. The CDR3 DNA reads as TGCGCCAGCAGCCCCCCTCGGGTACATGAAAAACTGTTTTTT. It codes for CASSPPRVHEKLFF.

This chain uses TRBV6-5 with TRBJ2-3; D ambiguous. CDR1 is MNHEY and CDR2 is SVGAGI in the germline V gene. CDR3 length: 13 amino acids. Trimming removed 6 bases from V and 4 bases from J, with 11 bases in between. The CDR3: CASSLRPADTQYF. Written as DNA, the CDR3 is TGTGCCAGCAGCCTCCGACCCGCAGATACGCAGTATTTT.

This clonotype was observed a handful of times. The rearrangement links TRBV7-3 to TRBJ2-1; 11 nucleotides line up with TRBD1. Trimming cost V 11 bases and J 7 bases; bases outside gene matches: 10. The CDR3 contains 14 residues. Germline V lookup: CDR1 SGHTA, CDR2 FQGTGA. The CDR3 sequence: CAGSPWDRGNEQFF. CDR3 in DNA: TGTGCCGGTAGCCCGTGGGACAGGGGGAATGAGCAGTTCTTC.

Regarding this clonotype: Its ends do not fully match the called genes, so a read error is possible. This chain links TRBV11-2 with TRBJ2-5; D is possibly TRBD2 (5 bases). The CDR3 sequence is 14 residues long. The germline CDR1 and CDR2 sequences are SGHAT and FQNNGV. In DNA, the CDR3 is TGTGCCAGCAGTTTAGGGTACTTCGGGGAGACCCACTACTTC. Residues: CASSLGYFGETHYF.

Note on this clonotype: An end of the junction does not agree with germline; a read error may underlie this. CDR3 in amino acids: CASSYSAGMWTGAFF. CDR3 nucleotide sequence: TGCGCCAGCAGTTACTCCGCCGGTATGTGGACTGGAGCTTTCTTT. The V and J genes are TRBV6-6 and TRBJ1-1; D uncertain. The CDR3 totals 15 residues. CDR1 and CDR2 from the germline V gene are MNHNY and SVGAGI (reference sequence).